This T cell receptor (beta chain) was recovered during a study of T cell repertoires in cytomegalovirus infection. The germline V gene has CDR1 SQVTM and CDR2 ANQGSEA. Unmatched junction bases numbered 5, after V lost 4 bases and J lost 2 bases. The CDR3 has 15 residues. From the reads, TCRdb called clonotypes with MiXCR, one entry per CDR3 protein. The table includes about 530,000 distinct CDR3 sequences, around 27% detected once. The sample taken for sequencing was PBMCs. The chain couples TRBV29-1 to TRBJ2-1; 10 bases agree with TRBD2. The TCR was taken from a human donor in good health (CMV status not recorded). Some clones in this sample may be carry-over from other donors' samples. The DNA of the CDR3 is TGCAGCGTTGGCCTAGCGGGAGTCACCTACAATGAGCAGTTCTTC. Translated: CSVGLAGVTYNEQFF.